This TCR beta chain was captured in a study of neoadjuvant anti-PD-1 for oral cavity cancer. Sequencing used immunoSEQ multiplex PCR; TCRdb keeps in-frame clones, though not all of them. The sample has more than 6,000 clones; around 77% are singletons. Germline loops: CDR1 SNHLY, CDR2 FYNNEI. The CDR3 has 16 residues. Trimming took 6 bases from V and 0 from J; bases not matched to a gene: 8. In its sample, this clone was seen once. This sequence was found in a person between 40 and 79 years old with oral cavity squamous cell carcinoma. The chain employs TRBV2 and TRBJ1-5; TRBD1 matches 7 bases. This sample comprised PBMCs, obtained before nivolumab (anti-PD-1) treatment. CDR3: CASRGHRGPSNQPQHF. In nucleotides, the CDR3 is TGTGCCAGCAGGGGCCACAGGGGCCCTAGCAATCAGCCCCAGCATTTT.